The sequence of this T cell receptor (beta chain) was determined in a study of T cell changes during pregnancy in multiple sclerosis. CDR3 length: 12 residues. Germline CDR1 SGHVS, CDR2 FQNEAQ. V gave up 5 bases and J gave up 17 bases; unmatched junction bases: 6. The data were produced by immunoSEQ multiplex PCR, yet TCRdb's version contains in-frame clones alone and is incomplete. The top ten clones hold roughly 0.78% of a sample with 90,000 to 120,000 clones, 85% to 95% of them seen once. V and J are TRBV7-8 and TRBJ1-6; 10 bases are shared with TRBD1. This specimen was peripheral blood, taken in the third trimester of pregnancy. The receptor was derived from a female donor in good health, enrolled as a control in a pregnancy study. CDR3 region: CASSKGQGGVHF. The CDR3 DNA sequence: TGTGCCAGCAGCAAAGGACAGGGGGGCGTCCACTTT.